This entry describes one T cell receptor (beta chain). The antigen is unknown. This specimen comes from a study of CD8+CD57+ T cells in acquired aplastic anemia. Germline CDR1 and CDR2: SQVTM and ANQGSEA. Germline trimming cut 7 bases from V and 6 bases from J; bases unmatched to any gene: 12. CDR3 length: 14 residues. Study-wide findings and caveats: Researchers report that around 30 CD8+ CDR3 sequences appeared in both patients and controls. Patients showed no significant difference from controls in CD8+ Simpson's diversity.

Both TCR beta VDJ combination and CDR3 sequence profiling were carried out. Genomic DNA was the template for this profiling. TCRdb reanalysed the reads using MiXCR and keeps one entry per CDR3 protein. The sample has about 180,000 distinct CDR3 sequences; 40% to 55% are singletons. The sequencing input was sorted CD4+, CD8+, or CD8+CD57+ T cells (not recorded which) from PBMCs. This chain uses TRBV29-1 with TRBJ1-2; 9 bases agree with TRBD1. This receptor was obtained from a human donor in good health. The CDR3 DNA sequence: TGCAGCGCCCGAAAACCGGACAGGGGCCATGGCTACACCTTC. Translation: CSARKPDRGHGYTF.